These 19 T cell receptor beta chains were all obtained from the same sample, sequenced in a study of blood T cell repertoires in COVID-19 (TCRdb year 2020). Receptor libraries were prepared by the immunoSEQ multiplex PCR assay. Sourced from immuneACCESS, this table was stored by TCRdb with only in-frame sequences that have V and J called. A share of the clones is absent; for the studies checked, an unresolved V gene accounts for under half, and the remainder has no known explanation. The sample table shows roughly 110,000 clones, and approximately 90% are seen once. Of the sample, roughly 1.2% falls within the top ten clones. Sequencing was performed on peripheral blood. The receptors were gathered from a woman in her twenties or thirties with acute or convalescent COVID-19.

CDR3 DNA sequence: TGTGCCAGCAGGGGGTGGGAGGCCGCGAACACCGGGGAGCTGTTTTTT. This sequence encodes CASRGWEAANTGELFF. The chain carries TRBV6-4 and TRBJ2-2; TRBD2 is a possible D gene (6 bases). Per the germline V gene, CDR1 is MRHNA and CDR2 is SNTAGT. Trimming cost V 6 bases and J 0 bases, with 14 bases left between them. CDR3 length: 16 amino acids.

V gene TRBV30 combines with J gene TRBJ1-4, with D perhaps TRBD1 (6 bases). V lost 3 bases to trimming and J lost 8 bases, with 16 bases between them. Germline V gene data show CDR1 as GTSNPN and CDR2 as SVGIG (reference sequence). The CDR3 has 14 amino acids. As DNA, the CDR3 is TGTGCCTGGAGCCCCGGGACAAAGGGGGAAAAACTGTTTTTT. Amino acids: CAWSPGTKGEKLFF.

As DNA, the CDR3 is TGTGCCAGCAGCTCGCAGGATTTAACTCCCACCTACGAGCAGTACTTC. This gives the protein CASSSQDLTPTYEQYF. The V call is TRBV7-2, the J call TRBJ2-7, with D uncertain. V was shortened by 4 bases and J by 2 bases, with 18 bases between the two germline ends. CDR1 and CDR2 from the germline V gene are SGHTA and FQGNSA. This CDR3 has 16 amino acids.

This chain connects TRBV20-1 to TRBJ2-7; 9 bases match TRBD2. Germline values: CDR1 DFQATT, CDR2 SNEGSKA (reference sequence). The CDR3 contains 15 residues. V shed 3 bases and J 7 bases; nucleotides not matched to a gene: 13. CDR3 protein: CSASSPGSGRGEQYF. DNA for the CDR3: TGCAGTGCTAGTAGTCCCGGTAGCGGGAGAGGGGAGCAGTACTTC.

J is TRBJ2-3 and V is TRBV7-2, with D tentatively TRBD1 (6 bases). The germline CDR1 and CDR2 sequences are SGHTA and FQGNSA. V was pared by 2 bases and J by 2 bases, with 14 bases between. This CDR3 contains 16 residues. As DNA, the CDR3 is TGTGCCAGCAGCTTATCTTCAGGGGCCTTCACAGATACGCAGTATTTT. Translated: CASSLSSGAFTDTQYF.

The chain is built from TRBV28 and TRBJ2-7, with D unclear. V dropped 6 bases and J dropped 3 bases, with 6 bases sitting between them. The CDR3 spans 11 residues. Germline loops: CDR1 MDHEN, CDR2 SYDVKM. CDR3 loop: CASSLDYEQYF. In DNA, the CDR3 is TGTGCCAGCAGCCTAGACTACGAGCAGTACTTC.

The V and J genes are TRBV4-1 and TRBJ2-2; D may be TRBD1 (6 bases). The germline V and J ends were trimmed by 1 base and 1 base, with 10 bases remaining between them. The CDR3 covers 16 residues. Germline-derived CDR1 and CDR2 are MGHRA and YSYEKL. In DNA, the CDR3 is TGCGCCAGCAGCCAAGTCCTCAGGGGGAACACCGGGGAGCTGTTTTTT. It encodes CASSQVLRGNTGELFF.

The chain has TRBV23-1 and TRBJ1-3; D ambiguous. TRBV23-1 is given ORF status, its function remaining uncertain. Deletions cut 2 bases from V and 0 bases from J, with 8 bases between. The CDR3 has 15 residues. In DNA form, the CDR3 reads TGCGCCAGCAGTCAACCGGGGAGCTCTGGAAACACCATATATTTT. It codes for CASSQPGSSGNTIYF.

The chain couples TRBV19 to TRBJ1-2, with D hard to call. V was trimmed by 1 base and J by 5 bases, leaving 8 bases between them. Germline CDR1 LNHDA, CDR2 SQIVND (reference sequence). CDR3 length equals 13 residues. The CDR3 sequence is CASSIGTLYGYTF. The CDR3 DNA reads TGTGCCAGTAGTATAGGGACTCTATATGGCTACACCTTC.

The CDR3 DNA follows: TGTGCCAGCAGCATAAATAGCGGGGGGGCTCAAGAGACCCAGTACTTC. Its translation: CASSINSGGAQETQYF. This chain connects TRBV7-2 to TRBJ2-5; 11 bases map to TRBD2. CDR3 size: 16 residues. V shed 5 bases, J shed 2 bases, and the junction held 7 bases outside the gene matches. The germline V gene has CDR1 SGHTA and CDR2 FQGNSA.

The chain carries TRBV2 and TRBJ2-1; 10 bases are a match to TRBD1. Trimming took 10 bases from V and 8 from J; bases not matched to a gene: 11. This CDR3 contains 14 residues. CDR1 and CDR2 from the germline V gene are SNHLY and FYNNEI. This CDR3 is CATEGGQGIDEQFF. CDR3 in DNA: TGTGCCACCGAAGGGGGACAGGGGATTGATGAGCAGTTCTTC.

CDR3 sequence: CASSSGNNSPLHF. The CDR3 nucleotides are TGTGCCAGCAGTTCCGGGAATAATTCACCCCTCCACTTT. V is TRBV28 and J is TRBJ1-6, with D unclear. CDR1 is MDHEN and CDR2 is SYDVKM in the germline V gene. CDR3 length: 13 amino acids. Deletions cut 4 bases from V and 5 bases from J, with 6 bases between.

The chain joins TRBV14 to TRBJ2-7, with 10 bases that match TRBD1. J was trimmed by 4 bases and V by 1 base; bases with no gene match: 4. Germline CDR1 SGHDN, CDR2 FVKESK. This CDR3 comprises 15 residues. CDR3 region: CASSQVWDRGYEQYF. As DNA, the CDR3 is TGTGCCAGCAGCCAAGTTTGGGACAGGGGTTACGAGCAGTACTTC.

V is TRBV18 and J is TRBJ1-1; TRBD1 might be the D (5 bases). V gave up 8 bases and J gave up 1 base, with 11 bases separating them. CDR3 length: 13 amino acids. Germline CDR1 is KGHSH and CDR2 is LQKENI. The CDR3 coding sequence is TGTGCCAGCACGTCCGACAGGAACACTGAAGCTTTCTTT. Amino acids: CASTSDRNTEAFF.

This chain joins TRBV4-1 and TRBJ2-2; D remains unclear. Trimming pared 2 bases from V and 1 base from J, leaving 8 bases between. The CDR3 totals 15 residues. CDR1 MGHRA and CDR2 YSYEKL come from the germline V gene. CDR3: CASSQPSQNTGELFF. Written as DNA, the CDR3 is TGCGCCAGCAGCCAACCGTCACAGAACACCGGGGAGCTGTTTTTT.

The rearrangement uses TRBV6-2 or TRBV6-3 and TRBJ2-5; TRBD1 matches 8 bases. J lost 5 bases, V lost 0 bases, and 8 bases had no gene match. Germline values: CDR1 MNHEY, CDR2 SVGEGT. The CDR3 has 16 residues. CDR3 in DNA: TGTGCCAGCAGTTACTCTACCAGGGGGCCCGTGGAGACCCAGTACTTC. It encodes CASSYSTRGPVETQYF.

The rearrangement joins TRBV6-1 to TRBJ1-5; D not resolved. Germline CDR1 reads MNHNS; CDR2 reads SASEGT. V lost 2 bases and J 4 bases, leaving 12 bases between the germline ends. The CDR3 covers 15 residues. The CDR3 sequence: CASSETQVSNQPQHF. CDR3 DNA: TGTGCCAGCAGTGAAACTCAGGTGTCAAATCAGCCCCAGCATTTT.

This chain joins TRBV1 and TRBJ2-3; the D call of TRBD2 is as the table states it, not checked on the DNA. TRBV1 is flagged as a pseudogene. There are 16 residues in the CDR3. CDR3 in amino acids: CTSSQGLAGGPDTQYF. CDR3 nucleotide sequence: TGCACCAGCAGCCAAGGACTAGCGGGGGGGCCAGATACGCAGTATTTT.

CDR3 loop: CASSLASGEIYEQFF. The CDR3 bases are TGTGCCAGCAGCTTGGCAAGCGGTGAGATCTATGAGCAGTTCTTC. V gene TRBV7-2 combines with J gene TRBJ2-1, with D perhaps matching TRBD2 (5 bases). Between the trimmed V and J ends, which lost 3 bases and 8 bases, there was a span of 17 bases. The CDR3 loop spans 15 amino acids. CDR1 SGHTA and CDR2 FQGNSA come from the germline V gene.